This passage covers 10 T cell receptor beta chains from one sample sequenced in a study of radiation and T cells in renal cell carcinoma. Time point of the sample: baseline pretreatment blood. Treatment in this sample: 15 Gy SBRT to primary tumor, nephrectomy 4 weeks later. Sequencing used immunoSEQ multiplex PCR; TCRdb keeps in-frame clones, though not all of them. The repertoire has some 140,000 clones, roughly 84% of them found once; the top ten carry approximately 12%. The sequencing here drew on blood, taken from a patient whose treatment included radiotherapy and nephrectomy. Receptors were obtained from a woman aged 50 to 60 with renal cell carcinoma.

The J gene is TRBJ1-1, the V gene TRBV9, with D perhaps matching TRBD1 (5 bases). The CDR3 has 15 residues. Per germline, CDR1 SGDLS and CDR2 YYNGEE. V shed 5 bases and J shed 1 base, with 15 bases lying between them. CDR3 amino acids: CASREAPRGNTEAFF. DNA for the CDR3: TGTGCCAGCAGAGAAGCACCGAGGGGGAACACTGAAGCTTTCTTT. The full variable domain, its missing parts supplied by reference TRBV9 and TRBJ1-1, is DSGVTQTPKHLITATGQRVTLRCSPRSGDLSVYWYQQSLDQGLQFLIQYYNGEERAKGNILERFSAQQFPDLHSELNLSSLELGDSALYFCASREAPRGNTEAFFGQGTRLTVV.

V and J are TRBV5-4 and TRBJ2-3; a possible D gene is TRBD2 (7 bases). This CDR3 is built from 13 residues. With 2 bases removed from V and 8 bases from J, the gap between germline ends came to 12 bases. Germline V gene data show CDR1 as SGHNT and CDR2 as YYREEE (reference sequence). DNA for the CDR3: TGTGCCAGCAGCTTTTCAGGGGAGGGTACGCAGTATTTT. Its protein is CASSFSGEGTQYF.

The chain is built from TRBV7-9 and TRBJ1-3; D gene unclear. The V and J ends lost 3 bases and 4 bases respectively, with 13 bases between them. Germline V CDR1 and CDR2: SEHNR, FQNEAQ (reference sequence). The CDR3 covers 15 residues. The CDR3 bases are TGTGCCAGCAGCTTCAAGCAGACGAGCGGAAACACCATATATTTT. Translating gives CASSFKQTSGNTIYF.

The chain joins TRBV6-1 to TRBJ1-2; 7 positions agree with TRBD1. The CDR3 is 13 residues long. With V trimmed by 10 bases and J by 2 bases, 7 bases remained unmatched. In germline, CDR1 is MNHNS, CDR2 SASEGT. The CDR3 nucleotides read TGTGCCACTCAGACAGGGTCAAACTATGGCTACACCTTC. Translating it yields CATQTGSNYGYTF.

The chain links TRBV18 to TRBJ2-4, with D perhaps matching TRBD2 (5 bases). The V gene lost 3 bases and the J gene lost 6 bases, with 12 bases spanning the gap. The CDR3 consists of 14 residues. CDR1 and CDR2 from the germline V gene are KGHSH and LQKENI. The CDR3 DNA reads as TGTGCCAGCTCACCCGCCCCCGCGGGAAACATTCAGTACTTC. Its translation: CASSPAPAGNIQYF.

The chain carries TRBV18 and TRBJ2-1; TRBD1 matches 7 bases. V lost 4 bases and J lost 8; bases outside the gene matches: 5. The germline V gene has CDR1 KGHSH and CDR2 LQKENI. The CDR3 has 13 amino acids. This CDR3 is CASSHGQDDEQFF. The CDR3 coding sequence is TGTGCCAGCTCACACGGACAGGACGATGAGCAGTTCTTC.

This sequence joins TRBV7-2 and TRBJ1-2; 7 bases line up with TRBD1. The V and J ends lost 0 bases and 4 bases, in that order; junction bases with no gene match: 2. The CDR3 contains 14 residues. Germline V gene sequence: CDR1 SGHTA, CDR2 FQGNSA. The CDR3 nucleotides read TGTGCCAGCAGCTTAGCGCCAGGGGGCTATGGCTACACCTTC. It translates to CASSLAPGGYGYTF. Supplemented by reference TRBV7-2 and TRBJ1-2, the full variable domain reads GAGVSQSPSNKVTEKGKDVELRCDPISGHTALYWYRQSLGQGLEFLIYFQGNSAPDKSGLPSDRFSAERTGGSVSTLTIQRTQQEDSAVYLCASSLAPGGYGYTFGSGTRLTVV.

The chain employs TRBV30 and TRBJ2-3, with D uncertain. Germline CDR1 and CDR2: GTSNPN and SVGIG (reference sequence). The CDR3 has 12 residues. V lost 7 bases to trimming and J lost 2 bases, with 10 bases between them. CDR3: CASPRDTDTQYF. The CDR3 DNA follows: TGTGCCTCACCCCGCGACACAGATACGCAGTATTTT.

V is TRBV13 and J is TRBJ2-1; 10 bases fit TRBD2. In germline, CDR1 is PRHDT, CDR2 FYEKMQ (reference sequence). The CDR3 has 16 amino acids. The V segment lost 4 bases and the J segment 9 bases; nucleotides outside the gene matches: 12. The CDR3 region is CASSYRAGGLLGEQFF. In DNA form, the CDR3 reads TGTGCCAGCAGCTACCGAGCGGGGGGGCTCCTGGGTGAGCAGTTCTTC.

V and J are TRBV6-1 and TRBJ1-1; D is uncertain. The V gene lost 7 bases and the J gene lost 6 bases, with 6 bases spanning the gap. CDR3 length: 10 residues. CDR1 MNHNS and CDR2 SASEGT come from the germline V gene. The CDR3 DNA is TGTGCCAGCAAGCGGGCTGAAGCTTTCTTT. It specifies CASKRAEAFF.